This TCR beta chain appears in the sequencing data of a study of T cell responses to AZD1222 COVID-19 vaccine. Study-wide findings and caveats: Regions 160-218 and 743-854 dominated among vaccine-associated CD4 TCRs spanning spike. No day 14 peak samples; only post-peak repertoires were characterized. Donors in the cohort were predominantly white British and more often female, and clonal diversity was possibly underestimated.

Germline V gene sequence: CDR1 MNHEY, CDR2 SMNVEV (reference sequence). Trimming stripped 4 bases from V and 7 bases from J, with 13 bases between. The CDR3 contains 13 residues. Notes on this clone: Its antigen remains unidentified.

Clones were read by immunoSEQ multiplex PCR, and TCRdb kept only the in-frame ones, dropping some. Among roughly 120,000 clones listed, roughly 86% were seen once. This rearrangement joins TRBV27 to TRBJ1-1; no clear D gene. The TCR comes from an adult in good health. This specimen was peripheral blood, taken on day 0 of MenACWY control vaccination. This CDR3 is CASSSPLADEAFF. As DNA, the CDR3 is TGTGCCAGCAGTTCCCCCCTAGCGGATGAAGCTTTCTTT.